One sample yielded the 7 T cell receptor beta chains listed below, sequenced in a study of human T cells and chemical hapten exposure. Time point here: patch test 1, 2 weeks after DPC sensitization. As to treatment: therapeutic diphenylcyclopropenone sensitization with weekly scalp DPC. From the RACE reads, TCRdb called clonotypes with MiXCR, one entry per CDR3 protein. Of 150,000 to 200,000 distinct CDR3 sequences detected, roughly 15% appear once; the ten largest clones hold about 1.8%. Here the sequenced sample was whole blood, taken in connection with sensitization to the hapten diphenylcyclopropenone (DPC). The receptors originated from a woman aged 30 to 39 with alopecia areata. Some clones in this sample may be carry-over from other donors' samples.

This clonotype was recorded many times. The rearrangement links TRBV7-2 to TRBJ2-1, with unresolved D. The CDR3 spans 12 residues. Deletions cut 5 bases from V and 6 bases from J, with 8 bases between. Germline assignment: CDR1 SGHTA and CDR2 FQGNSA. The CDR3 DNA reads as TGTGCCAGCAGCCGCCTAGTCAATGAGCAGTTCTTC. This encodes CASSRLVNEQFF.

Regarding this clonotype: Its ends do not fully match the called genes, so a read error is possible. V gene TRBV11-1 combines with J gene TRBJ2-3, with TRBD2 identical over 10 bases. The CDR3 covers 15 residues. Per the germline V gene, CDR1 is SGHAT and CDR2 is FQDESV (reference sequence). For the CDR3, the DNA is TGTGCCAGCAGCCTAGCGGGGGCCTTCACAGATACGCAGTATTTT. It encodes CASSLAGAFTDTQYF.

This clonotype came up many times. This chain uses TRBV6-1 with TRBJ1-5, with 9 bases fitting TRBD1. This CDR3 region has 15 residues. Per germline, CDR1 MNHNS and CDR2 SASEGT. With V trimmed by 7 bases and J by 0 bases, 4 bases remained unmatched. CDR3 in DNA: TGTGCCAGCACCCCGACAGGGGGTAGCAATCAGCCCCAGCATTTT. Residues: CASTPTGGSNQPQHF.

This clonotype was seen a handful of times. The V gene is TRBV7-9, the J gene TRBJ2-3; D not resolved. This CDR3 region has 14 residues. Germline V gives CDR1 SEHNR, CDR2 FQNEAQ (reference sequence). The V gene lost 1 base and the J gene lost 2 bases, with 7 bases spanning the gap. The DNA of the CDR3 is TGTGCCAGCAGCTTAGGCCAGACCACAGATACGCAGTATTTT. Translation: CASSLGQTTDTQYF.

V is TRBV5-1 and J is TRBJ2-7, with D perhaps TRBD2 (5 bases). The V and J ends lost 0 bases and 0 bases respectively, with 7 bases between them. The V gene's germline CDR1 is SGHRS and CDR2 YFSETQ. CDR3 length: 14 residues. This CDR3 is CASSLETNSYEQYF. DNA of the CDR3: TGCGCCAGCAGCTTGGAGACTAACTCCTACGAGCAGTACTTC. The full variable domain, rest sourced from reference TRBV5-1 and TRBJ2-7, is KAGVTQTPRYLIKTRGQQVTLSCSPISGHRSVSWYQQTPGQGLQFLFEYFSETQRNKGNFPGRFSGRQFSNSRSEMNVSTLELGDSALYLCASSLETNSYEQYFGPGTRLTVT.

This clonotype has just a few counts. The chain employs TRBV18 and TRBJ2-4; possible D gene TRBD2, 5 bases. Trimming took off 3 bases at V and 0 bases at J, with 12 bases between the two ends. The CDR3 has 16 residues. Germline lookup yields CDR1 KGHSH and CDR2 LQKENI. As DNA, the CDR3 is TGTGCCAGCTCACCCCTAGCAGACTCAGCCAAAAACATTCAGTACTTC. It specifies CASSPLADSAKNIQYF.

This clonotype was counted ten times or more. The rearrangement joins TRBV20-1 to TRBJ1-5; no firm D call. The V gene's germline CDR1 is DFQATT and CDR2 SNEGSKA (reference sequence). The length of the CDR3 is 13 residues. V lost 6 bases to trimming and J lost 7 bases, with 16 bases between them. DNA of the CDR3: TGCAGTGCAAGGGCGGGCGGAGGACAGCCCCAGCATTTT. Residues: CSARAGGGQPQHF.